The present TCR beta chain was sequenced within a study of early T cells in non-severe SARS-CoV-2 infection. Study-level information: Sequencing input comprised bulk RNA from unsorted whole blood; chain pairing was not available. Findings of the study overall: Private and CD4 specificities were missed by VDJdb matching, which favored anti-spike CD8 responses.

Separate cDNA molecules each had unique molecular identifiers attached to them. TCRdb recomputed calls from the 5' RACE reads with MiXCR, one row per CDR3 protein. The sample shows 25,000 to 30,000 distinct CDR3 sequences, about 10% of them seen only once. This CDR3 region has 14 residues. V lost 3 bases to trimming and J lost 2 bases, with 10 bases between them. Looked up from germline, CDR1 is SGDLS and CDR2 is YYNGEE. This clonotype was detected a few times. Its antigen is not known. V and J are TRBV9 and TRBJ2-3, with D tentatively TRBD1 or TRBD2 (5 bases each). This receptor was taken from an adult who was a healthcare worker with PCR-confirmed SARS-CoV-2 infection or an uninfected control (not recorded which). Input material: whole blood. The CDR3 is CASSEGTYTDTQYF. As DNA, the CDR3 is TGTGCCAGCAGCGAAGGGACCTACACAGATACGCAGTATTTT.